These T cell receptor beta chains were read from a single sample in a study of cytomegalovirus exposure and HLA in healthy donors. Profiling relied on immunoSEQ multiplex PCR, and the TCRdb table lists in-frame clones only, not all of them. The sample consists of around 130,000 clones, roughly 70% of them appearing once. Material: PBMCs. These receptor sequences come from a man in his forties in good health and CMV-seropositive. The CDR3 runs from the conserved cysteine through the conserved F or W. Each record gives: J gene, D gene, V gene, clone size, CDR3 length, CDR3 DNA, CDR3 protein. D genes are given only for firm matches. Some rows mark clone size as missing; the rest say once, few, many or name a class of expanded clone.

TRBJ2-3 | TRBD2 | TRBV5-1 | . | 14 | TGCGCCAGCAACAGCGGGGGACCCACAGATACGCAGTATTTT | CASNSGGPTDTQYF
TRBJ2-7 | TRBD1 | TRBV6-5 | few | 11 | TGTGCCAGCAACACAGGGGTAGAGCAGTACTTC | CASNTGVEQYF
TRBJ1-4 | . | TRBV7-9 | . | 15 | TGTGCCAGCAGCTCCTCACAGGGAGTGGGGGAAAAACTGTTTTTT | CASSSSQGVGEKLFF
TRBJ1-2 | TRBD1 | TRBV11-2 | . | 15 | TGTGCCAGCAGCTCTCCGGGACAGGAGAACTATGGCTACACCTTC | CASSSPGQENYGYTF
TRBJ2-3 | . | TRBV4-1 | . | 15 | TGCGCCAGCAGCACGTCAGGGTTGTTTCCAGATACGCAGTATTTT | CASSTSGLFPDTQYF
TRBJ1-3 | . | TRBV18 | . | 15 | TGTGCCAGCTCACCTATCTGGCAGGGGACGGACACCATATATTTT | CASSPIWQGTDTIYF
TRBJ1-5 | . | TRBV4-1 | . | 15 | TGCGCCAGCAGCCAAGATCAAGGGGCCTATCAGCCCCAGCATTTT | CASSQDQGAYQPQHF
TRBJ2-5 | TRBD2 | TRBV25-1 | . | 16 | TGTGCCAGCAGTGGGGCGGCTAGCGGGGTTACAGGGGCCCAGTACTTC | CASSGAASGVTGAQYF
TRBJ1-1 | . | TRBV28 | . | 13 | TGTGCCAGCAGTTTATATAGGAACACTGAAGCTTTCTTT | CASSLYRNTEAFF
TRBJ2-7 | . | TRBV28 | . | 17 | TGTGCCAGCAGTTTGATCCCGGGGTCTAAGGGACACTACGAGCAGTACTTC | CASSLIPGSKGHYEQYF
TRBJ2-1 | TRBD2 | TRBV5-1 | . | 15 | TGCGCCAGCAGCTTCCTAGCGGGGGGCAACAATGAGCAGTTCTTC | CASSFLAGGNNEQFF
TRBJ2-3 | . | TRBV19 | . | 16 | TGTGCCAGTAGTACACCCACCGGGGGAAGCACAGATACGCAGTATTTT | CASSTPTGGSTDTQYF
TRBJ2-1 | TRBD2 | TRBV19 | . | 12 | TGTGCCAGTGCCAGCGGGAGCAATGAGCAGTTCTTC | CASASGSNEQFF
TRBJ1-1 | . | TRBV4-1 | . | 14 | TGCGCCAGCAGCCAAGATCCGGGGTACACTGAAGCTTTCTTT | CASSQDPGYTEAFF
TRBJ1-1 | . | TRBV28 | . | 14 | TGTGCCAGCAGTCTCACCGGGAGGAACACTGAAGCTTTCTTT | CASSLTGRNTEAFF
TRBJ2-7 | . | TRBV5-1 | once | 14 | TGCGCCAGCAGCTTGGTGCCAGGGCTGTACGAGCAGTACTTC | CASSLVPGLYEQYF
TRBJ1-1 | TRBD1 | TRBV6-5 | few | 14 | TGTGCCAGCAGTTACGACAGCCGGGACAGAGAAGCTTTCTTT | CASSYDSRDREAFF
TRBJ1-6 | TRBD1 | TRBV6-6 | once | 15 | TGTGCCAGCAGTTACTCCACAGGGGGTCCTGTGTCCCTCCACTTT | CASSYSTGGPVSLHF
TRBJ2-1 | . | TRBV30 | . | 8 | TGTGCCACGCGGGAGCAGTTCTTC | CATREQFF
TRBJ2-3 | TRBD2 | TRBV7-8 | few | 16 | TGTGCCAGCAGGACCGCGCTCTGGGGGGGAACAGATACGCAGTATTTT | CASRTALWGGTDTQYF
TRBJ2-5 | TRBD1 | TRBV4-1 | once | 11 | TGCGCCAGTACAGGGGGCAAGGAGCAGTACTTC | CASTGGKEQYF
TRBJ1-5 | . | TRBV10-3 | . | 13 | TGTGCCATCAGGAGGGACACTAGACAGCCCCAGCATTTT | CAIRRDTRQPQHF
TRBJ2-7 | . | TRBV5-6 | . | 12 | TGTGCCAGCAGCCGACTAGGCTACGAGCAGTACTTC | CASSRLGYEQYF
TRBJ2-7 | . | TRBV4-1 | . | 15 | TGCGCCAGCAGCCAAGAAGGACTGGGCTCCTACGAGCAGTACTTC | CASSQEGLGSYEQYF
TRBJ2-1 | TRBD2 | TRBV6-5 | few | 15 | TGTGCCAGCAGTTCCCTAGCGGGAGGGAGGGATGAGCAGTTCTTC | CASSSLAGGRDEQFF
TRBJ1-2 | . | TRBV5-6 | . | 14 | TGTGCCAGCACCCTTAAACTCTGGGGGGGAGGCTACACCTTC | CASTLKLWGGGYTF
TRBJ1-2 | TRBD1 | TRBV28 | . | 16 | TGTGCCAGCAGTCCGAGGACAGGGACTGTTGGCTATGGCTACACCTTC | CASSPRTGTVGYGYTF
TRBJ1-4 | . | TRBV7-2 | . | 15 | TGTGCCAGCAGCTTATCCCCGTTCAGTAATGAAAAACTGTTTTTT | CASSLSPFSNEKLFF
TRBJ1-5 | . | TRBV2 | once | 13 | TGTGCCAGCAGTGGGGACTACAATCAGCCCCAGCATTTT | CASSGDYNQPQHF
TRBJ2-7 | TRBD1 | TRBV5-1 | few | 15 | TGCGCCAGCAGCTTGGGGACAGGGAGCTCCTACGAGCAGTACTTC | CASSLGTGSSYEQYF
TRBJ1-5 | TRBD1 | TRBV10-3 | . | 14 | TGTGCCGCCGCCGGGACAGGGGATAATCAGCCCCAGCATTTT | CAAAGTGDNQPQHF
TRBJ2-5 | TRBD2 | TRBV10-3 | . | 15 | TGTGCCATCAGCGGGACTAGCGGGAGAGTAGAGACCCAGTACTTC | CAISGTSGRVETQYF
TRBJ1-5 | . | TRBV7-8 | . | 15 | TGTGCCAGCAGCTTTGGGCAGGCTGGCAATCAGCCCCAGCATTTT | CASSFGQAGNQPQHF
TRBJ1-5 | TRBD1 | TRBV28 | . | 15 | TGTGCCAGCAGTTTAAACAGGGGATACGGTCAGCCCCAGCATTTT | CASSLNRGYGQPQHF
TRBJ2-7 | TRBD2 | TRBV7-6 | few | 17 | TGTGCCAGCAGCCTAGGACTAGCGGGAGGCAGCTCCTACGAGCAGTACTTC | CASSLGLAGGSSYEQYF
TRBJ1-5 | TRBD1 | TRBV28 | . | 16 | TGTGCCAGCAGGGCACAGGGGGGGTTTAGCAATCAGCCCCAGCATTTT | CASRAQGGFSNQPQHF
TRBJ1-1 | . | TRBV6-5 | . | 14 | TGTGCCAGCAGACAGGACAACGTGAACACTGAAGCTTTCTTT | CASRQDNVNTEAFF
TRBJ2-3 | . | TRBV5-1 | . | 14 | TGCGCCAGCAGCACCGTATCTAGAACAGATACGCAGTATTTT | CASSTVSRTDTQYF
TRBJ2-7 | TRBD1 | TRBV23-1 | . | 16 | TGCGCCAGCAGTCAATCGATCCCGGACAGGGTGGACGAGCAGTACTTC | CASSQSIPDRVDEQYF
TRBJ1-2 | . | TRBV28 | . | 15 | TGTGCCAGCAGTTTATCCACAGGGAGGGGCTATGGCTACACCTTC | CASSLSTGRGYGYTF
TRBJ1-2 | . | TRBV7-7 | once | 16 | TGTGCCAGCAGCTTCAGGGAGGTAATTTTGGACTATGGCTACACCTTC | CASSFREVILDYGYTF
TRBJ2-5 | TRBD2 | TRBV5-1 | . | 18 | TGCGCCAGCAGCCCGGGACTAGCGGGAGTGCATGGCGTAGAGACCCAGTACTTC | CASSPGLAGVHGVETQYF
TRBJ2-1 | TRBD2 | TRBV28 | . | 15 | TGTGCCAGCAGCCCTCTAGCGGGGGCTTACAATGAGCAGTTCTTC | CASSPLAGAYNEQFF
TRBJ2-3 | . | TRBV4-2 | . | 16 | TGTGCCAGCAGCCAAGATCAGGGCACTCTCACAGATACGCAGTATTTT | CASSQDQGTLTDTQYF
TRBJ1-5 | . | TRBV6-1 | . | 14 | TGTGCCAGCAGGCAAACAAATAGCAATCAGCCCCAGCATTTT | CASRQTNSNQPQHF
TRBJ1-1 | . | TRBV9 | once | 15 | TGTGCCAGCAGCGTAGTCCAGGGGATGAACACTGAAGCTTTCTTT | CASSVVQGMNTEAFF
TRBJ2-2 | . | TRBV18 | . | 15 | TGTGCCAGCTCGGCTGACAGAGCGAACACCGGGGAGCTGTTTTTT | CASSADRANTGELFF
TRBJ2-1 | TRBD2 | TRBV10-3 | . | 14 | TGTGCCATCACCAGACTAGCGGGGTACAATGAGCAGTTCTTC | CAITRLAGYNEQFF
TRBJ2-7 | . | TRBV6-5 | . | 11 | TGTGCCAGCAGTCGCCCGGGCGAGCAGTACTTC | CASSRPGEQYF
TRBJ2-4 | . | TRBV2 | . | 13 | TGTGCCAGCAGTGAGGCCCCCGGACAGAGTGTGGACTTC | CASSEAPGQSVDF
TRBJ1-2 | . | TRBV11-2 | . | 14 | TGTGCCAGCAGCTTAGATCAGGGGAATGGCGGCTACACCTTC | CASSLDQGNGGYTF
TRBJ1-2 | . | TRBV5-1 | few | 13 | TGCGCCAGCGCCCCGGGATCGAACTATGGCTACACCTTC | CASAPGSNYGYTF
TRBJ2-1 | TRBD2 | TRBV7-9 | . | 16 | TGTTCCAGCAGCCCGCGGGGGGGCTACCGCTACAATGAGCAGTTCTTC | CSSSPRGGYRYNEQFF
TRBJ2-5 | TRBD1 | TRBV5-1 | . | 13 | TGCGCCAGCAGCGGAGGGACAGGGGAGACCCAGTACTTC | CASSGGTGETQYF
TRBJ2-2 | TRBD1 | TRBV10-1 | . | 14 | TGCGCCAGCAGTCTGGACAGGGTCACCGGGGAGCTGTTTTTT | CASSLDRVTGELFF
TRBJ1-2 | . | TRBV15 | . | 14 | TGTGCCACCAGCAGCAGGGGTTTCGGCTATGGCTACACCTTC | CATSSRGFGYGYTF
TRBJ2-7 | TRBD2 | TRBV18 | . | 15 | TGTGCCAGCTCACCACTAACTAGCGGGAGCCACGAGCAGTACTTC | CASSPLTSGSHEQYF
TRBJ2-1 | . | TRBV5-8 | . | 16 | TGTGCCAGCAGCTCCGGGACACGGACTTATGTGTATGAGCAGTTCTTC | CASSSGTRTYVYEQFF